A selection of T cell receptor beta chains follows, all from one sample in a study of control samples from healthy donors and cancer patients. The protocol was immunoSEQ multiplex PCR, while the TCRdb copy is restricted to in-frame clones and leaves out a portion. The sample includes about 150,000 clones, approximately 88% of them seen just once. The sample comprised blood. The receptors here all came from a man aged 30-40 years in good health. Both conserved end residues are part of each CDR3. Each record gives: CDR3 protein, CDR3 DNA, D gene, clone size, J gene, V gene. D genes are given only for firm matches. Clone sizes are given selectively: once, few, many, or a class where the clone is expanded.

CDR3aa: CASSSSRAGTIYGYTF
CDR3nt: TGTGCCAGCAGCTCTTCTCGGGCCGGGACAATCTATGGCTACACCTTC
d_gene: .
abundance: .
j_gene: TRBJ1-2
v_gene: TRBV11-3

CDR3aa: CASSQGQGPGELFF
CDR3nt: TGTGCCAGCAGCCAGGGACAGGGTCCCGGGGAGCTGTTTTTT
d_gene: TRBD1
abundance: .
j_gene: TRBJ2-2
v_gene: TRBV7-3

CDR3aa: CASSKGRPDTQYF
CDR3nt: TGTGCCAGTAGTAAGGGCAGACCAGATACGCAGTATTTT
d_gene: .
abundance: .
j_gene: TRBJ2-3
v_gene: TRBV19

CDR3aa: CASSPSGGSVTQYF
CDR3nt: TGCGCCAGCAGCCCGAGCGGGGGCTCTGTTACGCAGTATTTT
d_gene: TRBD2
abundance: .
j_gene: TRBJ2-3
v_gene: TRBV5-1

CDR3aa: CASSQDSYNEQFF
CDR3nt: TGCGCCAGCAGCCAAGACTCCTATAATGAGCAGTTCTTC
d_gene: .
abundance: .
j_gene: TRBJ2-1
v_gene: TRBV4-3

CDR3aa: CASSQTVTGDFYEQYF
CDR3nt: TGTGCCAGCTCACAGACCGTGACAGGAGATTTCTACGAGCAGTACTTC
d_gene: .
abundance: .
j_gene: TRBJ2-7
v_gene: TRBV18

CDR3aa: CASSQEQGDGYGYTF
CDR3nt: TGCGCCAGCAGCCAAGAGCAGGGGGACGGCTATGGCTACACCTTC
d_gene: TRBD1
abundance: .
j_gene: TRBJ1-2
v_gene: TRBV4-1

CDR3aa: CASSVGAWTGELFF
CDR3nt: TGTGCCAGCAGCGTAGGGGCTTGGACCGGGGAGCTGTTTTTT
d_gene: .
abundance: .
j_gene: TRBJ2-2
v_gene: TRBV9

CDR3aa: CASSPSVRGTEAFF
CDR3nt: TGTGCCAGCAGCCCTAGTGTCAGAGGGACTGAAGCTTTCTTT
d_gene: .
abundance: .
j_gene: TRBJ1-1
v_gene: TRBV7-9

CDR3aa: CASSQEEGGTSYEQYF
CDR3nt: TGCGCCAGCAGCCAAGAGGAGGGGGGAACCTCCTACGAGCAGTACTTC
d_gene: .
abundance: .
j_gene: TRBJ2-7
v_gene: TRBV4-3

CDR3aa: CAWSVAGDYGYTF
CDR3nt: TGTGCCTGGAGTGTAGCCGGGGACTATGGCTACACCTTC
d_gene: .
abundance: .
j_gene: TRBJ1-2
v_gene: TRBV30

CDR3aa: CASSQASPTGSADTQYF
CDR3nt: TGCGCCAGCAGCCAAGCCTCGCCGACAGGGTCGGCAGATACGCAGTATTTT
d_gene: TRBD1
abundance: .
j_gene: TRBJ2-3
v_gene: TRBV4-1

CDR3aa: CASSLGEGGNQPQHF
CDR3nt: TGTGCCAGCAGCTTAGGGGAGGGCGGTAATCAGCCCCAGCATTTT
d_gene: .
abundance: .
j_gene: TRBJ1-5
v_gene: TRBV7-2

CDR3aa: CASSQVEASGSTDTQYF
CDR3nt: TGCGCCAGCAGCCAAGTCGAAGCTAGCGGAAGCACAGATACGCAGTATTTT
d_gene: TRBD2
abundance: .
j_gene: TRBJ2-3
v_gene: TRBV4-3

CDR3aa: CASSTGGPTDTQYF
CDR3nt: TGTGCCAGCAGTACCGGGGGTCCCACAGATACGCAGTATTTT
d_gene: .
abundance: once
j_gene: TRBJ2-3
v_gene: TRBV3-1/TRBV3-2

CDR3aa: CASSRRGPNYGYTF
CDR3nt: TGTGCCAGCAGCCGTCGCGGGCCTAACTATGGCTACACCTTC
d_gene: .
abundance: .
j_gene: TRBJ1-2
v_gene: TRBV14

CDR3aa: CASSPDLAASSYNEQFF
CDR3nt: TGTGCCAGCAGTCCCGACTTAGCGGCCAGCTCCTACAATGAGCAGTTCTTC
d_gene: .
abundance: .
j_gene: TRBJ2-1
v_gene: TRBV27

CDR3aa: CASSYLAGNSYEQYF
CDR3nt: TGTGCCAGCAGCTACCTAGCGGGAAACTCCTACGAGCAGTACTTC
d_gene: TRBD2
abundance: .
j_gene: TRBJ2-7
v_gene: TRBV27

CDR3aa: CASSLYTGNGEQFF
CDR3nt: TGTGCCAGCAGCTTATACACAGGGAATGGTGAGCAGTTCTTC
d_gene: .
abundance: once
j_gene: TRBJ2-1
v_gene: TRBV7-9

CDR3aa: CASSFIGTGGYSPLHF
CDR3nt: TGTGCCAGCAGCTTCATCGGGACAGGGGGATATTCACCCCTCCACTTT
d_gene: TRBD1
abundance: .
j_gene: TRBJ1-6
v_gene: TRBV7-9

CDR3aa: CAISDATSVAETQYF
CDR3nt: TGTGCCATCAGTGACGCTACTAGCGTGGCAGAGACCCAGTACTTC
d_gene: TRBD2
abundance: few
j_gene: TRBJ2-5
v_gene: TRBV10-3

CDR3aa: CASRPELATDTQYF
CDR3nt: TGTGCCAGCAGACCCGAGCTAGCGACTGATACGCAGTATTTT
d_gene: .
abundance: .
j_gene: TRBJ2-3
v_gene: TRBV7-2

CDR3aa: CASSPLTGSNQPQHF
CDR3nt: TGCGCCAGCAGCCCACTGACAGGTAGCAATCAGCCCCAGCATTTT
d_gene: .
abundance: .
j_gene: TRBJ1-5
v_gene: TRBV5-1

CDR3aa: CASSQAGTGGWNEQFF
CDR3nt: TGCGCCAGCAGCCAAGCCGGGACAGGGGGTTGGAATGAGCAGTTCTTC
d_gene: TRBD1
abundance: .
j_gene: TRBJ2-1
v_gene: TRBV4-1

CDR3aa: CASSTGYGNIQYF
CDR3nt: TGTGCCAGTAGTACGGGGTACGGCAACATTCAGTACTTC
d_gene: .
abundance: .
j_gene: TRBJ2-4
v_gene: TRBV19

CDR3aa: CASSLAGESYNEQFF
CDR3nt: TGTGCCAGCAGCTTGGCAGGGGAATCCTACAATGAGCAGTTCTTC
d_gene: .
abundance: .
j_gene: TRBJ2-1
v_gene: TRBV5-4

CDR3aa: CASSLGLGSGAPQETQYF
CDR3nt: TGTGCCAGCAGCTTGGGATTAGGTAGCGGGGCTCCCCAAGAGACCCAGTACTTC
d_gene: TRBD2
abundance: few
j_gene: TRBJ2-5
v_gene: TRBV5-6

CDR3aa: CSVGQGVYEQYF
CDR3nt: TGCAGCGTGGGACAGGGGGTCTACGAGCAGTACTTC
d_gene: TRBD1
abundance: few
j_gene: TRBJ2-7
v_gene: TRBV29-1

CDR3aa: CASSRETDTQYF
CDR3nt: TGTGCCAGCAGTAGGGAAACAGATACGCAGTATTTT
d_gene: .
abundance: .
j_gene: TRBJ2-3
v_gene: TRBV2

CDR3aa: CSASIQGEKLFF
CDR3nt: TGCAGTGCTAGTATCCAGGGGGAAAAACTGTTTTTT
d_gene: .
abundance: .
j_gene: TRBJ1-4
v_gene: TRBV20-1